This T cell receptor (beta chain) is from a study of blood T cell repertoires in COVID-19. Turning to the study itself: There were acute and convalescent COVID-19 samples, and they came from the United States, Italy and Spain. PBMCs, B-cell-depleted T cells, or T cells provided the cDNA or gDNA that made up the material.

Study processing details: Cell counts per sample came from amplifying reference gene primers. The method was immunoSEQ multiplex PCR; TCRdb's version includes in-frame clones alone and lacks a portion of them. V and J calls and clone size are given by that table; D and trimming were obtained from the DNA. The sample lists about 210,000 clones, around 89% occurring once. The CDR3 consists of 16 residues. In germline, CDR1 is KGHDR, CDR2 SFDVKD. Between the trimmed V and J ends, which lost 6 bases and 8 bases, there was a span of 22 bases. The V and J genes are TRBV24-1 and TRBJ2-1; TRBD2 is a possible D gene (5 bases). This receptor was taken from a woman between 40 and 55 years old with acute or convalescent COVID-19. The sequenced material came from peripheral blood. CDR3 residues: CATSSLGLRGVDEQFF. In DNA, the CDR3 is TGTGCCACCAGTTCCCTGGGCCTACGGGGAGTGGATGAGCAGTTCTTC.